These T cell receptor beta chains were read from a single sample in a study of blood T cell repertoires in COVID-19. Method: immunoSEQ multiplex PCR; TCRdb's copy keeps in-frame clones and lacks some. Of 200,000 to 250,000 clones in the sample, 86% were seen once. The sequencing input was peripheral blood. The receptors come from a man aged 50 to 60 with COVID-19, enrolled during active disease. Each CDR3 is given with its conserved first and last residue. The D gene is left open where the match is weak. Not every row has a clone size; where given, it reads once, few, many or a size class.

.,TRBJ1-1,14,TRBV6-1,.,TGTGCCAGCAGTCTCGACAGGCAGAACACTGAAGCTTTCTTT,CASSLDRQNTEAFF
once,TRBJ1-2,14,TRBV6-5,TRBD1,TGTGCCAGCAGACGGACAGGGTCGGACTATGGCTACACCTTC,CASRRTGSDYGYTF
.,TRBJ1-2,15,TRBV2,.,TGTGCCAGCAGTGATTATCAGGGGCGCATCTATGGCTACACCTTC,CASSDYQGRIYGYTF
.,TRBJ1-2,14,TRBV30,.,TGTGCCTGGAGTGTAAAAGGAGTGGGTGGTGGCTACACCTTC,CAWSVKGVGGGYTF
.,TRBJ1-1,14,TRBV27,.,TGTGCCAGCAGTTTAATACCTTCGGTGACTGAAGCTTTCTTT,CASSLIPSVTEAFF
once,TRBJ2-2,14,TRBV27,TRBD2,TGTGCCAGCCGGGACTACCCTATCACCGGGGAGCTGTTTTTT,CASRDYPITGELFF
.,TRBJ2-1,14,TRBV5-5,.,TGTGCCAGCAGCTGGACAGTCTCCTACAATGAGCAGTTCTTC,CASSWTVSYNEQFF
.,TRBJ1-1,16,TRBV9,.,TGTGCCAGCAGCGTAGGGGGAGGGAGCCGGGACACTGAAGCTTTCTTT,CASSVGGGSRDTEAFF
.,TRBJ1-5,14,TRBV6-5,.,TGTGCCAGCAGGAAAACAGGTGTCAATCAGCCCCAGCATTTT,CASRKTGVNQPQHF
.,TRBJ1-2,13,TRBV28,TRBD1,TGTGCCAGCAGTGGACAGGGGGCAAATGGCTACACCTTC,CASSGQGANGYTF
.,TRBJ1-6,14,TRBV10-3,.,TGTGCCATCAGGTCTGGGGCGGATAATTCACCCCTCCACTTT,CAIRSGADNSPLHF
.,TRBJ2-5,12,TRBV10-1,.,TGCGCCAGCAGTGAGCCCGAGGGGACCCAGTACTTC,CASSEPEGTQYF
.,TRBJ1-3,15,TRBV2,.,TGTGCCAGCAGTGAAGGCAGATCATCTGGAAACACCATATATTTT,CASSEGRSSGNTIYF
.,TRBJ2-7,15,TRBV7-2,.,TGTGCCAGCAGCCAAGATTTAACAGGGAGCTACGAGCAGTACTTC,CASSQDLTGSYEQYF
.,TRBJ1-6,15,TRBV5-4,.,TGTGCCAGCAGCTTGGGGCAGGGCCTTAATTCACCCCTCCACTTT,CASSLGQGLNSPLHF
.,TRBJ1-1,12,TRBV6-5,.,TGTGCCAGCATCCGGGCGGGCAGGGAAGCTTTCTTT,CASIRAGREAFF
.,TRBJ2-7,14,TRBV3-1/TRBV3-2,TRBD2,TGTGCCAGCAGCCTAGCGGGAGTCTTCTACGAGCAGTACTTC,CASSLAGVFYEQYF
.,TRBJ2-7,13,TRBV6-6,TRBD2,TGTGCCAGCTTAGCGGGAACAGCCTACGAGCAGTACTTC,CASLAGTAYEQYF
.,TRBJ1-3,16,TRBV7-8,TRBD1,TGTGCCAGCAGCCGGGACAGAAGAAGCTCTGGAAACACCATATATTTT,CASSRDRRSSGNTIYF
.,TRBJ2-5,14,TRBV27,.,TGTGCCAGCAGTTTACGGGGTTTATCGGAGACCCAGTACTTC,CASSLRGLSETQYF
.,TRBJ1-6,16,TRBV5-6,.,TGTGCCAGCAGCTGGGGCACGGCGAACCAAAATTCACCCCTCCACTTT,CASSWGTANQNSPLHF
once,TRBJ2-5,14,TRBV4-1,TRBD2,TGCGCCAGCAGCCAACTAGCGGGACTGGAGACCCAGTACTTC,CASSQLAGLETQYF
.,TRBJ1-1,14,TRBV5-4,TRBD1,TGTGCCAGCAGCTTGGATGTAGGACAGGTCGGAGCTTTCTTT,CASSLDVGQVGAFF
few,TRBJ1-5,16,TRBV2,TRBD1,TGTGCCAGCATCGGGGACAGCCCTAAAGCCAATCAGCCCCAGCATTTT,CASIGDSPKANQPQHF
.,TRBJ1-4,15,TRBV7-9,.,TGTGCCAGCAGCTTAGAGGGACTTGCGGAGGAAAAACTGTTTTTT,CASSLEGLAEEKLFF
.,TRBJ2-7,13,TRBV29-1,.,TGCAGCGTTATGCCTACAGGGTCCTACGAGCAGTACTTC,CSVMPTGSYEQYF
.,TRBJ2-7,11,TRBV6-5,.,TGTGCCAGCAGTTATCGGTACGAGCAGTACTTC,CASSYRYEQYF
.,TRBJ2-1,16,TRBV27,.,TGTGCCAGCAGTTTGTCCGGACTTGGCTCCTACAATGAGCAGTTCTTC,CASSLSGLGSYNEQFF
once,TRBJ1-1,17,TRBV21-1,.,TGTGCCAGCAGCAAAGAAGGGGGTACAGGGGAGAACACTGAAGCTTTCTTT,CASSKEGGTGENTEAFF
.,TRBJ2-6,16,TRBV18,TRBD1,TGTGCCAGCTCCGGGACAGGGGGCTCTGGGGCCAACGTCCTGACTTTC,CASSGTGGSGANVLTF
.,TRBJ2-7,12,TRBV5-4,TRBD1,TGTGCGAGCGGACAGGGTCAGTGGGAGCAGTACTTC,CASGQGQWEQYF
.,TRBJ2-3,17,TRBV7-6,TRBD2,TGTGCCAGCAGCCCGTACTACAGGTCGGGGGGGACAGATACGCAGTATTTT,CASSPYYRSGGTDTQYF
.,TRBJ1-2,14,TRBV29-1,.,TGCAGCGTTGAAGCCGGGGATTGGAACTATGGCTACACCTTC,CSVEAGDWNYGYTF
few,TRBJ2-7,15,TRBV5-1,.,TGCGCCAGCAGCTTGGGGACATTTATTTCCTACGAGCAGTACTTC,CASSLGTFISYEQYF
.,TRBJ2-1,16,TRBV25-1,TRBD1,TGTGCCAGCAGTGACCCCCCCGGGACAGGTTACAATGAGCAGTTCTTC,CASSDPPGTGYNEQFF
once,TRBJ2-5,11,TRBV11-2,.,TGTGCCAGCAGCTTCTTGGAGACCCAGTACTTC,CASSFLETQYF
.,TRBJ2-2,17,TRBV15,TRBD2,TGTGCCACCAGCAGAAAACAGACTAGCGGGGGGGCCGGGGAGCTGTTTTTT,CATSRKQTSGGAGELFF
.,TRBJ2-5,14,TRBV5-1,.,TGCGCCAGCAGAGGAACAGGGTTATATGAGACCCAGTACTTC,CASRGTGLYETQYF
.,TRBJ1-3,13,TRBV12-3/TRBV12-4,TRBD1,TGTGCCAGCAGCGACAGGGTTGGAAACACCATATATTTT,CASSDRVGNTIYF
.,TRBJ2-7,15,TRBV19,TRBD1,TGTGCCAGTAGTATTTTGGACAGGGGGATCTACGAGCAGTACTTC,CASSILDRGIYEQYF
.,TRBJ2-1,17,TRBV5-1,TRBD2,TGCGCCAGCAGCTTGGGGGGACTAGCGGTCAATGACAATGAGCAGTTCTTC,CASSLGGLAVNDNEQFF
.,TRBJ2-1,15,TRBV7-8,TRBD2,TGTGCCAGCAGCTTAGCAGGAGCGGGGATCAATGAGCAGTTCTTC,CASSLAGAGINEQFF
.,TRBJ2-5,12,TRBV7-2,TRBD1,TGTGCCAGCGCGACAGGGGCAGAGACCCAGTACTTC,CASATGAETQYF
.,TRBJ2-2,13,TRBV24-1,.,TGTGCCACCAGTCAAGGGGGAGCCGGGGAGCTGTTTTTT,CATSQGGAGELFF
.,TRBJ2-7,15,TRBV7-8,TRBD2,TGTGCCAGCAGCTTCGGGACTAGACGGGATCACGAGCAGTACTTC,CASSFGTRRDHEQYF
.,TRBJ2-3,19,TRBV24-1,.,TGTGCCACCAGTGATTTGACGACGCGGGGACCGACGGTGGCAGATACGCAGTATTTT,CATSDLTTRGPTVADTQYF
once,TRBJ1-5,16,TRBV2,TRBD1,TGTGCCAGCAGTGAAAGGGGCAGGGGGAGCAATCAGCCCCAGCATTTT,CASSERGRGSNQPQHF
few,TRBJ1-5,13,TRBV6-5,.,TGTGCCAGCAGTAAACAGCTCAATCAGCCCCAGCATTTT,CASSKQLNQPQHF
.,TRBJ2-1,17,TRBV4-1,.,TGCGCCAGCAGCCAAGCACCGGAGCGGACAGCCTACAATGAGCAGTTCTTC,CASSQAPERTAYNEQFF